Each of the 26 T cell receptor beta chains below was sequenced from the same sample in a study of blood T cells in healthy people across ages. A sample-barcoded 5' primer and a J-beta primer mix were used in a second PCR of about 6 to 11 cycles. MiXCR, run by TCRdb on the 5' RACE reads, gives a single entry per CDR3 protein. This sample has around 870,000 distinct CDR3 sequences, with around 28% found just once. The sample consisted of blood. The receptors originated from a woman at least 80 years old in good health.

In this sample, this clonotype turned up many times. The chain joins TRBV7-2 to TRBJ1-5; D unclear. Germline CDR1 SGHTA, CDR2 FQGNSA. This CDR3 is built from 15 residues. V was cut by 1 base and J by 0 bases, with 7 bases left in between. The CDR3 sequence: CASSLGSFSNQPQHF. The CDR3 DNA reads TGTGCCAGCAGCTTAGGAAGTTTTAGCAATCAGCCCCAGCATTTT. Based on the CDR3 plus reference TRBV7-2 and TRBJ1-5, the full variable domain is GAGVSQSPSNKVTEKGKDVELRCDPISGHTALYWYRQSLGQGLEFLIYFQGNSAPDKSGLPSDRFSAERTGGSVSTLTIQRTQQEDSAVYLCASSLGSFSNQPQHFGDGTRLSIL.

This chain connects TRBV12-3 or TRBV12-4 to TRBJ2-7; 8 bases agree with TRBD2. The CDR3 is made up of 15 amino acids. V trimming: 4 bases; J trimming: 7 bases; junction bases outside the gene matches: 12. The CDR3 region is CASSSASGRTSEQYF. CDR3 in DNA: TGTGCCAGCAGTTCCGCTAGCGGGCGGACGAGTGAGCAGTACTTC.

This clonotype was picked up many times. The rearrangement joins TRBV24-1 to TRBJ2-6, with 8 positions matching TRBD1. CDR3 length equals 18 residues. Germline V gene data show CDR1 as KGHDR and CDR2 as SFDVKD. Losses at the gene ends were 9 bases for V and 2 bases for J; bases not matched to a gene: 14. CDR3 residues: CATGSNRGATPGANVLTF. CDR3 in DNA: TGTGCCACCGGGTCTAACAGGGGGGCCACACCTGGGGCCAACGTCCTGACTTTC.

The sample holds many counts of this clonotype. This chain connects TRBV6-1 to TRBJ2-3; no clear D. The CDR3 is 16 residues long. Looked up from germline, CDR1 is MNHNS and CDR2 is SASEGT. The germline V and J ends were trimmed by 5 bases and 2 bases, with 17 bases remaining between them. The CDR3 reads CASSPPRAPSTDTQYF. The DNA for the CDR3 is TGTGCCAGCAGTCCCCCCCGGGCCCCCTCCACAGATACGCAGTATTTT.

This clonotype was counted at least ten times. The V and J genes are TRBV7-2 and TRBJ1-2; tentative D call: TRBD1 (5 bases). The CDR3 is 15 residues long. Germline assignment: CDR1 SGHTA and CDR2 FQGNSA. V was pared by 6 bases and J by 5 bases, with 19 bases between. Here the CDR3 reads CASSRDGGSGYGYTF. In DNA form, the CDR3 reads TGTGCCAGCAGTCGAGATGGGGGGTCTGGGTATGGCTACACCTTC.

The genes are TRBV12-3 or TRBV12-4 and TRBJ2-3; no definite D call. V lost 6 bases and J 0 bases, leaving 7 bases between the germline ends. This CDR3 is 13 amino acids long. For the CDR3, the DNA is TGTGCCAGCAGGCCAGTAAGCACAGATACGCAGTATTTT. It codes for CASRPVSTDTQYF.

Worth noting for this clonotype: With a much larger clone just one base away, this may be a read error. The chain joins TRBV6-1 to TRBJ1-2; 7 bases are a match to TRBD1. The CDR3 runs 15 residues. V lost 5 bases, J lost 1 base, and 7 bases stayed unmatched. CDR1 and CDR2 from the germline V gene are MNHNS and SASEGT. CDR3 coding DNA: TGTGCCAGCAGTCCCCGGGGACAGAGTAACTATGGCTACACCTTC. Protein: CASSPRGQSNYGYTF.

V gene TRBV6-2 or TRBV6-3 combines with J gene TRBJ2-7; possibly TRBD2 for D (6 bases). V shed 6 bases and J shed 1 base, with 10 bases lying between them. The CDR3 contains 13 residues. Germline V gene sequence: CDR1 MNHEY, CDR2 SVGEGT. This CDR3 reads CASREGRSYEQYF. The CDR3 DNA sequence: TGTGCCAGCAGGGAGGGACGGTCCTACGAGCAGTACTTC.

The table lists this clonotype with a count of one. The chain is built from TRBV20-1 and TRBJ2-1, with a tentative D call TRBD1 (6 bases). The ends were cut back, 2 bases at V and 0 bases at J, with 14 bases in the middle. The germline V gene has CDR1 DFQATT and CDR2 SNEGSKA (reference sequence). The CDR3 runs to 16 residues. DNA for the CDR3: TGCAGTGCTAGAAAAGGACAGACGAGCTCCTACAATGAGCAGTTCTTC. Protein: CSARKGQTSSYNEQFF.

There are many counts of this clonotype. This chain connects TRBV11-2 to TRBJ2-1; D is possibly TRBD1 (5 bases). V shed 0 bases and J shed 15 bases, with 18 bases lying between them. The CDR3 loop spans 14 amino acids. Germline CDR1 and CDR2: SGHAT and FQNNGV. This CDR3 is CASSLELVRTRSFF. The CDR3 DNA reads TGTGCCAGCAGCTTAGAATTGGTTCGGACACGATCGTTCTTC.

This clonotype was seen ten or more times. This chain connects TRBV5-1 to TRBJ2-5; D is ambiguous. V lost 3 bases, J lost 6 bases, and 9 bases lay in between. CDR1 SGHRS and CDR2 YFSETQ come from the germline V gene. The CDR3 loop spans 12 amino acids. CDR3 sequence reads: CASSSQWKTQYF. The CDR3 DNA reads as TGCGCCAGCAGCTCGCAGTGGAAGACCCAGTACTTC.

V usage is TRBV6-1 and J usage is TRBJ2-1, with TRBD1 matching 7 bases. The CDR3 length is 15 residues. The V segment lost 7 bases and the J segment 3 bases; nucleotides outside the gene matches: 9. CDR1 MNHNS and CDR2 SASEGT come from the germline V gene. CDR3 bases: TGTGCCAGCAAACCAAGGACAGGAGGCTACAATGAGCAGTTCTTC. Protein: CASKPRTGGYNEQFF.

Comments on this clonotype: A much larger clonotype is one base distant, so this may be a read error. The chain recombines TRBV3-1 with TRBJ2-5, with D perhaps matching TRBD1 or TRBD2 (5 bases each). This CDR3 contains 13 residues. Germline V CDR1 and CDR2: LGHDT, YNNKEL (reference sequence). The ends were cut back, 4 bases at V and 11 bases at J, with 17 bases in the middle. The CDR3 coding sequence is TGTGCCAGCAGCCCCCTTGATATGGGGGAGCAGTACTTC. Protein sequence: CASSPLDMGEQYF.

The rearrangement uses TRBV9 and TRBJ2-1; possible D gene TRBD2, 6 bases. Germline loops: CDR1 SGDLS, CDR2 YYNGEE. There are 13 residues in the CDR3. The V gene lost 3 bases and the J gene lost 8 bases, with 12 bases spanning the gap. This CDR3 reads CASSALAFHEQFF. The DNA of the CDR3 is TGTGCCAGCAGCGCACTAGCTTTCCATGAGCAGTTCTTC.

This clonotype was observed a handful of times. The V and J genes are TRBV7-2 and TRBJ1-1, with D hard to call. V lost 5 bases and J lost 4, with 14 bases in between. The germline V gene has CDR1 SGHTA and CDR2 FQGNSA. This CDR3 has 14 amino acids. The CDR3 loop is CASSQVTLATEAFF. Written as DNA, the CDR3 is TGTGCCAGCAGCCAAGTGACCCTTGCCACTGAAGCTTTCTTT.

This clonotype occurred many times. The V call is TRBV12-3 or TRBV12-4, the J call TRBJ1-1, with 7 bases fitting TRBD1. CDR3 length equals 14 residues. Losses at the gene ends were 5 bases for V and 1 base for J; bases not matched to a gene: 4. For the CDR3, the DNA is TGTGCCAGCAGTATCGACAGGGCGAACACTGAAGCTTTCTTT. Encoded protein: CASSIDRANTEAFF.

The chain carries TRBV7-2 and TRBJ2-5; TRBD2 agrees at 14 bases. V lost 5 bases, J lost 9 bases, and 5 bases stayed unmatched. The CDR3 runs 14 residues. The germline V gene has CDR1 SGHTA and CDR2 FQGNSA. As DNA, the CDR3 is TGTGCCAGCAGCCTAGGGACTAGCGGGGGACCCCAGTACTTC. This gives the protein CASSLGTSGGPQYF.

This clonotype was detected a few times. Since a much larger clone is just one base distant, this may be a read error. The chain is built from TRBV4-3 and TRBJ2-5; 10 bases fit TRBD2. This CDR3 contains 16 residues. V was clipped by 0 bases and J by 9 bases; unmatched bases: 10. Germline assignment: CDR1 LGHNA and CDR2 YSLEER. The CDR3, as DNA: TGCGCCAGCAGCCAAGATGGAGCGGGGGGGCGTGGAGCCCAGTACTTC. Translation: CASSQDGAGGRGAQYF.

There are many counts of this clonotype. The genes are TRBV4-3 and TRBJ2-6; no definite D call. CDR3 size: 21 residues. With 1 base removed from V and 0 bases from J, the gap between germline ends came to 22 bases. CDR1 and CDR2 (germline): LGHNA, YSLEER. For the CDR3, the DNA is TGCGCCAGCAGCCAAGCATGGTCCAGCCAGAGTATGGGCTCTGGGGCCAACGTCCTGACTTTC. Translation gives CASSQAWSSQSMGSGANVLTF.

This chain links TRBV12-3 or TRBV12-4 with TRBJ2-3, with a tentative D call TRBD2 (5 bases). V lost 7 bases and J 6 bases, leaving 20 bases between the germline ends. The length of the CDR3 is 15 residues. The CDR3 coding sequence is TGTGCCAGCAACCCGCGAGGAGTGAGGGCGGATACGCAGTATTTT. It yields the protein CASNPRGVRADTQYF.

The chain has TRBV6-6 and TRBJ2-7, with 7 positions matching TRBD1. The CDR3 length is 14 residues. V gave up 6 bases and J gave up 9 bases; unmatched junction bases: 14. Germline CDR1 MNHNY, CDR2 SVGAGI (reference sequence). CDR3 loop: CASSGDRVWRRQYF. The CDR3 nucleotides are TGTGCCAGCAGCGGAGACAGGGTTTGGAGGAGGCAGTACTTC.

This clonotype was observed a few times. The V gene is TRBV6-6, the J gene TRBJ1-1; D may be TRBD1 (5 bases). CDR1 is MNHNY, CDR2 SVGAGI, per germline (reference sequence). The length of the CDR3 is 14 residues. Between the trimmed V and J ends, which lost 4 bases and 3 bases, there was a span of 12 bases. CDR3 DNA: TGTGCCAGCAGTTTAAAAAGGGGTGACACTGAAGCTTTCTTT. This gives the protein CASSLKRGDTEAFF.

This clonotype was observed many times. The chain carries TRBV10-3 and TRBJ2-7; perhaps TRBD2 as D (6 bases). The CDR3 sequence is 12 residues long. V was clipped by 8 bases and J by 7 bases, with 15 bases between them. Germline CDR1 is ENHRY and CDR2 is SYGVKD. This CDR3 reads CAIGEARGEQYF. CDR3 DNA sequence: TGTGCCATCGGGGAGGCTCGGGGGGAGCAGTACTTC.

The chain couples TRBV3-1 to TRBJ2-7; TRBD1 matches 8 bases. The V gene's germline CDR1 is LGHDT and CDR2 YNNKEL (reference sequence). Germline trimming cut 5 bases from V and 12 bases from J; bases unmatched to any gene: 15. The CDR3 is 14 amino acids. This chain's CDR3 is CASSFTGQDIARYF. The CDR3, as DNA: TGTGCCAGCAGCTTTACGGGACAGGACATCGCACGGTACTTC.

A word on this clonotype: A much larger clone lies a single base off, so this may be a read error. The rearrangement uses TRBV3-1 and TRBJ2-1; no reliable D call. V was cut by 2 bases and J by 13 bases, with 9 bases left in between. Germline loops: CDR1 LGHDT, CDR2 YNNKEL (reference sequence). CDR3 length: 11 amino acids. For the CDR3, the DNA is TGTGCCAGCAGCCAAATGGAGACCCAGTTCTTC. Translating gives CASSQMETQFF.

This clonotype was counted many times. This rearrangement joins TRBV7-2 to TRBJ2-3; D is possibly TRBD2 (7 bases). The CDR3 has 16 amino acids. V lost 3 bases to trimming and J lost 9 bases, with 22 bases between them. From germline, CDR1 is SGHTA and CDR2 FQGNSA. DNA for the CDR3: TGTGCCAGCAGCTTGGACCTCTTGGCGGGGGCAGGGACGCAGTATTTT. It is translated as CASSLDLLAGAGTQYF. The whole variable domain, remainder taken from reference TRBV7-2 and TRBJ2-3, is GAGVSQSPSNKVTEKGKDVELRCDPISGHTALYWYRQSLGQGLEFLIYFQGNSAPDKSGLPSDRFSAERTGGSVSTLTIQRTQQEDSAVYLCASSLDLLAGAGTQYFGPGTRLTVL.